This TCR beta chain was recorded in a study of blood T cell repertoires in COVID-19. Study-wide background: There were acute and convalescent COVID-19 samples, and they came from the United States, Italy and Spain. T cells, B-cell-depleted T cells, or PBMCs provided the cDNA or gDNA that served as material.

This clone is termed medium-sized (0.01 to 0.1%). In the source study's methods: Scientists estimated how many nucleated cells there were by amplifying reference gene primers. The repertoire was sequenced with immunoSEQ multiplex PCR; TCRdb's copy has only in-frame clones and lacks some. V, J and clone size derive from that table, while D and trimming were established from the DNA sequence. Counted here are about 190,000 clones, more than 75% occurring once; the ten biggest clones make up around 4.8%. The CDR3 is 14 residues long. The germline V gene encodes CDR1 MDHEN and CDR2 SYDVKM. V was shortened by 2 bases and J by 2 bases, with 10 bases between the two germline ends.

The sequencing input was peripheral blood. The sequence derives from a human donor in a cohort sampled during active COVID-19. The chain links TRBV28 to TRBJ2-7; the D gene is possibly TRBD1 (6 bases). The CDR3 nucleotides are TGTGCCAGCAGTTTACCAGGGGCCACCTACGAGCAGTACTTC. Translation: CASSLPGATYEQYF. Using reference TRBV28 and TRBJ2-7 for the parts outside the CDR3, the full variable domain is DVKVTQSSRYLVKRTGEKVFLECVQDMDHENMFWYRQDPGLGLRLIYFSYDVKMKEKGDIPEGYSVSREKKERFSLILESASTNQTSMYLCASSLPGATYEQYFGPGTRLTVT.